The 20 T cell receptor beta chains below were found in one sample sequenced in a study of early T cells in non-severe SARS-CoV-2 infection. From the 5' RACE reads, TCRdb called clonotypes with MiXCR, one entry per CDR3 protein. This sample carries 45,000 to 75,000 distinct CDR3 sequences, 8% to 9% of them seen once, and the ten largest clones take 17%. Material: whole blood. These receptors originate from an adult who was a healthcare worker with PCR-confirmed SARS-CoV-2 infection or an uninfected control (not recorded which).

This clonotype was seen repeatedly, ten times or more. V usage is TRBV7-6 and J usage is TRBJ1-5, with a tentative D call TRBD1 (5 bases). The length of the CDR3 is 15 residues. Trimming removed 1 base from V and 5 bases from J, with 12 bases in between. Looked up from germline, CDR1 is SGHVS and CDR2 is FNYEAQ. The CDR3 sequence: CASSLGTGTYQPQHF. Written as DNA, the CDR3 is TGTGCCAGCAGCTTAGGGACCGGGACCTATCAGCCCCAGCATTTT.

The sample holds a few counts of this clonotype. The V and J genes are TRBV3-1 and TRBJ2-3; D gene ambiguous. This CDR3 is built from 13 residues. Trimming stripped 1 base from V and 2 bases from J, with 4 bases between. Germline V gene data show CDR1 as LGHDT and CDR2 as YNNKEL (reference sequence). This CDR3 reads CASSQGLTDTQYF. CDR3 coding DNA: TGTGCCAGCAGCCAAGGGCTCACAGATACGCAGTATTTT.

This clonotype occurred many times. The chain uses TRBV5-1 and TRBJ2-1; D gene unclear. The CDR3 spans 12 residues. V was clipped by 3 bases and J by 8 bases, with 9 bases between them. Germline CDR1 and CDR2: SGHRS and YFSETQ. CDR3 region: CASSSAIDEQFF. For the CDR3, the DNA is TGCGCCAGCAGCTCGGCGATAGATGAGCAGTTCTTC.

This clonotype was detected ten times or more. V usage is TRBV11-2 and J usage is TRBJ1-1, with 9 bases that match TRBD1. The CDR3 totals 13 residues. Germline-derived CDR1 and CDR2 are SGHAT and FQNNGV. V trimming: 5 bases; J trimming: 4 bases; junction bases outside the gene matches: 2. The CDR3 DNA reads TGTGCCAGCAGCCCGGACAGGGGCACTGAAGCTTTCTTT. This codes for CASSPDRGTEAFF.

This rearrangement joins TRBV29-1 to TRBJ2-4, with a tentative D call TRBD1 (6 bases). This CDR3 has 13 residues. Germline loops: CDR1 SQVTM, CDR2 ANQGSEA. V was clipped by 4 bases and J by 6 bases, with 13 bases between them. CDR3 sequence reads: CSVVQGWGNIQYF. The CDR3 nucleotides are TGCAGCGTTGTTCAGGGGTGGGGAAACATTCAGTACTTC.

This clonotype was recorded a few times. This chain links TRBV28 with TRBJ1-1; 7 bases are shared with TRBD1. The V and J ends lost 1 base and 3 bases, in that order; junction bases with no gene match: 14. This CDR3 spans 18 amino acids. Germline-derived CDR1 and CDR2 are MDHEN and SYDVKM. The CDR3 spells CASSLSPGDSSYDTEAFF. The DNA of the CDR3 is TGTGCCAGCAGTTTATCCCCCGGGGACAGCAGCTACGACACTGAAGCTTTCTTT.

This clonotype has more than one count but fewer than ten. J is TRBJ2-3 and V is TRBV28; 8 bases map to TRBD2. The CDR3 runs to 14 residues. V gave up 6 bases and J gave up 0 bases; unmatched junction bases: 2. CDR1 MDHEN and CDR2 SYDVKM come from the germline V gene. This CDR3 reads CASRAGDSTDTQYF. The CDR3 DNA is TGTGCCAGCAGAGCGGGGGACAGCACAGATACGCAGTATTTT.

The chain carries TRBV6-6 and TRBJ2-3, with 10 bases matching TRBD1. CDR1 and CDR2 from the germline V gene are MNHNY and SVGAGI (reference sequence). V lost 0 bases to trimming and J lost 4 bases; unmatched junction nucleotides: 1. The CDR3 runs 15 residues. CDR3: CASSYSGTGADTQYF. CDR3 DNA sequence: TGTGCCAGCAGTTACTCCGGGACAGGGGCAGATACGCAGTATTTT.

This clonotype has ten or more counts. The rearrangement joins TRBV14 to TRBJ2-1; 8 nucleotides agree with TRBD2. The CDR3 covers 14 residues. Germline CDR1 is SGHDN and CDR2 is FVKESK. Unmatched junction bases numbered 6, after V lost 3 bases and J lost 8 bases. CDR3 sequence: CASSHAGGGDEQFF. DNA of the CDR3: TGTGCCAGCAGCCACGCGGGAGGCGGGGATGAGCAGTTCTTC. Full variable domain (rest looked up from reference TRBV14 and TRBJ2-1): EAGVTQFPSHSVIEKGQTVTLRCDPISGHDNLYWYRRVMGKEIKFLLHFVKESKQDESGMPNNRFLAERTGGTYSTLKVQPAELEDSGVYFCASSHAGGGDEQFFGPGTRLTVL.

At least ten counts were recorded for this clonotype. V is TRBV28 and J is TRBJ2-3; no clear D gene. Trimming cost V 2 bases and J 0 bases, with 12 bases left between them. Germline lookup yields CDR1 MDHEN and CDR2 SYDVKM. The CDR3 is made up of 16 amino acids. The CDR3 DNA sequence: TGTGCCAGCAGTTTAACGGCTGTGACTAGCACAGATACGCAGTATTTT. Its translation is CASSLTAVTSTDTQYF.

This clonotype was seen at least ten times. The gene calls are TRBV19 and TRBJ2-5, with TRBD2 matching 9 bases. The germline gives CDR1 LNHDA, CDR2 SQIVND (reference sequence). The CDR3 is 16 residues long. Trimming removed 3 bases from V and 4 bases from J; junction bases left unmatched: 9. CDR3 sequence (DNA): TGTGCCAGTAGTATGGATTTAGCGGGAGTAGGAGAGACCCAGTACTTC. It is translated as CASSMDLAGVGETQYF.

There are many counts of this clonotype. This chain joins TRBV28 and TRBJ2-1, with 9 nucleotides matching TRBD1. V lost 5 bases and J lost 1; bases outside the gene matches: 3. Germline V gene sequence: CDR1 MDHEN, CDR2 SYDVKM. This CDR3 has 15 amino acids. CDR3 sequence (DNA): TGTGCCAGCAGTCTCGGGACAGGGTCCTACAATGAGCAGTTCTTC. This codes for CASSLGTGSYNEQFF.

CDR3 residues: CASSDGQGGEQFF. DNA for the CDR3: TGTGCCAGCTCAGACGGACAGGGGGGTGAGCAGTTCTTC. V and J are TRBV18 and TRBJ2-1; 10 bases line up with TRBD1. CDR1 and CDR2 from the germline V gene are KGHSH and LQKENI. Unmatched junction bases numbered 4, after V lost 5 bases and J lost 9 bases. CDR3 size: 13 residues.

This clonotype has ten or more counts. The rearrangement joins TRBV14 to TRBJ2-1, with 12 bases identical to TRBD2. The germline V gene encodes CDR1 SGHDN and CDR2 FVKESK. The CDR3 runs to 19 residues. V shed 4 bases, J shed 4 bases, and the junction held 14 bases outside the gene matches. The CDR3 region is CASSPLSGLAGGRYNEQFF. In DNA form, the CDR3 reads TGTGCCAGCAGCCCTCTCTCGGGGCTAGCGGGAGGGAGATACAATGAGCAGTTCTTC.

The chain employs TRBV12-3 or TRBV12-4 and TRBJ1-2; possibly TRBD1 for D (5 bases). This CDR3 contains 16 residues. Trimming stripped 1 base from V and 1 base from J, with 13 bases between. The chain's CDR3 is CASSLGTGRSNYGYTF. The CDR3 DNA follows: TGTGCCAGCAGTTTAGGGACGGGACGTAGTAACTATGGCTACACCTTC.

This clonotype was recorded a few times. The chain employs TRBV2 and TRBJ2-7; 10 positions agree with TRBD2. V was clipped by 9 bases and J by 3 bases; unmatched bases: 2. Per the germline V gene, CDR1 is SNHLY and CDR2 is FYNNEI. The CDR3 length is 12 residues. This chain's CDR3 is CASGTSDYEQYF. CDR3 sequence (DNA): TGTGCCAGTGGGACTAGCGACTACGAGCAGTACTTC. The full variable domain, its missing parts supplied by reference TRBV2 and TRBJ2-7, is EPEVTQTPSHQVTQMGQEVILRCVPISNHLYFYWYRQILGQKVEFLVSFYNNEISEKSEIFDDQFSVERPDGSNFTLKIRSTKLEDSAMYFCASGTSDYEQYFGPGTRLTVT.

The rearrangement joins TRBV28 to TRBJ2-7; 10 nucleotides agree with TRBD2. Trimming took 7 bases from V and 5 from J; bases not matched to a gene: 5. The germline V gene encodes CDR1 MDHEN and CDR2 SYDVKM. The CDR3 sequence is 13 residues long. The DNA of the CDR3 is TGTGCCAGCACCCTTCTAGCGGGAGACGAGCAGTACTTC. Its translation: CASTLLAGDEQYF.

The chain's CDR3 is CAISEPLGTSKAGELFF. The CDR3 region has the DNA TGTGCTATCTCGGAGCCGCTAGGGACATCTAAGGCCGGGGAGCTGTTTTTT. V usage is TRBV19 and J usage is TRBJ2-2, with a weak D call TRBD1 (6 bases). Germline loops: CDR1 LNHDA, CDR2 SQIVND (reference sequence). The CDR3 contains 17 residues.

The chain has TRBV7-9 and TRBJ1-1; tentative D call: TRBD1 (5 bases). Germline values: CDR1 SEHNR, CDR2 FQNEAQ (reference sequence). The CDR3 runs to 14 residues. V was cut by 6 bases and J by 4 bases, with 15 bases left in between. CDR3 coding DNA: TGTGCCAGCAGTTCCCAGGCCGGGGCCACTGAAGCTTTCTTT. It encodes CASSSQAGATEAFF.

At least ten counts were recorded for this clonotype. This chain joins TRBV28 and TRBJ2-7; either TRBD1 or TRBD2 may fit D (5 bases each). Germline V CDR1 and CDR2: MDHEN, SYDVKM. Trimming took off 8 bases at V and 0 bases at J, with 11 bases between the two ends. This CDR3 region has 13 residues. In DNA, the CDR3 is TGTGCCAGCTGGGACGCAAGCTCCTACGAGCAGTACTTC. It yields the protein CASWDASSYEQYF.